A single sample is the source of the 17 T cell receptor beta chains below, sequenced in a study of T cell repertoires in cytomegalovirus infection. TCRdb used MiXCR to reprocess the reads, holding one entry per CDR3 protein. Counted here are some 250,000 distinct CDR3 sequences, around 8.7% occurring once; the ten biggest clones make up about 14%. Sequences were obtained from PBMCs. These receptors were obtained from a human donor in good health (CMV status not recorded). Some clones in this sample may be carry-over from other donors' samples.

The CDR3 bases are TGTGCCAGCAGTTACTCAACTGGAAACACCATATATTTT. This translates into CASSYSTGNTIYF. This chain joins TRBV6-5 and TRBJ1-3, with no clear D. The ends were cut back, 0 bases at V and 2 bases at J, with 2 bases in the middle. The CDR3 runs to 13 residues. Germline values: CDR1 MNHEY, CDR2 SVGAGI.

This clonotype has just a few counts. The chain recombines TRBV5-1 with TRBJ2-1; 7 bases are shared with TRBD1. The CDR3 extends over 14 amino acids. V gave up 7 bases and J gave up 6 bases; unmatched junction bases: 10. CDR1 SGHRS and CDR2 YFSETQ come from the germline V gene. The DNA of the CDR3 is TGCGCCAGCGCGCAGGGGGTTCTATCCAATGAGCAGTTCTTC. This encodes CASAQGVLSNEQFF.

This clonotype has just a few counts. The chain recombines TRBV5-4 with TRBJ2-2; unclear D gene. CDR3 length: 14 amino acids. Germline V gene sequence: CDR1 SGHNT, CDR2 YYREEE (reference sequence). Trimming shortened V by 0 bases and J by 6 bases, and 9 bases separated the two germline ends. The CDR3 spells CASSLAGPPGELFF. The CDR3 DNA reads as TGTGCCAGCAGCTTGGCCGGTCCTCCCGGGGAGCTGTTTTTT.

This clonotype was seen more than once but under ten times. V and J are TRBV7-2 and TRBJ2-3; D is uncertain. This CDR3 contains 13 residues. The ends were cut back, 7 bases at V and 1 base at J, with 9 bases in the middle. The germline V gene has CDR1 SGHTA and CDR2 FQGNSA. CDR3 DNA: TGTGCCAGCAAATGGTCTGGCACAGATACGCAGTATTTT. This encodes CASKWSGTDTQYF.

The sample holds many counts of this clonotype. This chain uses TRBV7-2 with TRBJ1-2; D unresolved. From germline, CDR1 is SGHTA and CDR2 FQGNSA. Trimming shortened V by 5 bases and J by 2 bases, and 12 bases separated the two germline ends. CDR3 length: 14 residues. CDR3 coding DNA: TGTGCCAGCAGCCCGTCCATTCTGAACTATGGCTACACCTTC. Translation gives CASSPSILNYGYTF.

V and J are TRBV7-2 and TRBJ2-1, with TRBD2 matching over 10 bases. CDR1 SGHTA and CDR2 FQGNSA come from the germline V gene. Trimming at V came to 5 bases and at J to 5 bases, leaving 6 bases not matched to a gene. This CDR3 has 15 residues. CDR3 sequence (DNA): TGTGCCAGCAGCGCAACTAGCGGGACTCACAATGAGCAGTTCTTC. Amino acid sequence: CASSATSGTHNEQFF. Full variable domain (remainder filled in from reference TRBV7-2 and TRBJ2-1): GAGVSQSPSNKVTEKGKDVELRCDPISGHTALYWYRQSLGQGLEFLIYFQGNSAPDKSGLPSDRFSAERTGGSVSTLTIQRTQQEDSAVYLCASSATSGTHNEQFFGPGTRLTVL.

This clonotype has a handful of counts. V gene TRBV6-5 combines with J gene TRBJ2-4; 7 nucleotides match TRBD2. CDR1 is MNHEY and CDR2 is SVGAGI in the germline V gene. The V gene end was trimmed by 5 bases and the J gene end by 14 bases; junction bases not matched to a gene: 15. The length of the CDR3 is 14 residues. The CDR3 sequence: CASSPRGPSGLEYF. CDR3 coding DNA: TGTGCCAGCAGTCCACGCGGGCCTAGCGGCCTGGAGTACTTC.

V and J are TRBV24-1 and TRBJ2-1; D remains unclear. V dropped 4 bases and J dropped 9 bases, with 12 bases sitting between them. The CDR3 covers 13 residues. The germline CDR1 and CDR2 sequences are KGHDR and SFDVKD. CDR3 DNA: TGTGCCACCAGTGAGGCTGGGCGGAGTGAGCAGTTCTTC. Translation: CATSEAGRSEQFF.

This clonotype was seen a few times. Here the CDR3 reads CASSSTGGDNYGYTF. As DNA, the CDR3 is TGTGCCAGCAGTTCTACAGGGGGCGACAACTATGGCTACACCTTC. This chain joins TRBV28 and TRBJ1-2; TRBD1 agrees at 9 bases. V was clipped by 4 bases and J by 2 bases; unmatched bases: 5. The germline CDR1 and CDR2 sequences are MDHEN and SYDVKM. This CDR3 contains 15 residues.

Concerning this clonotype: A read error may be the cause here, since a much bigger clone is one base away. The rearrangement joins TRBV6-6 to TRBJ1-2; unclear D gene. Germline V gene sequence: CDR1 MNHNY, CDR2 SVGAGI (reference sequence). V was trimmed by 8 bases and J by 8 bases, leaving 12 bases between them. The CDR3 totals 11 residues. The CDR3 region is CASRSIRGYTF. DNA of the CDR3: TGTGCCAGCCGTTCCATCCGGGGCTACACCTTC.

This clonotype was observed a few times. The chain combines TRBV20-1 with TRBJ1-1; D perhaps matches TRBD1 (5 bases). CDR1 DFQATT and CDR2 SNEGSKA come from the germline V gene (reference sequence). This CDR3 is built from 12 residues. The ends were cut back, 1 base at V and 3 bases at J, with 6 bases in the middle. The CDR3 spells CSARGGDTEAFF. The CDR3 coding sequence is TGCAGTGCTAGAGGGGGGGACACTGAAGCTTTCTTT.

The chain has TRBV20-1 and TRBJ2-5; 8 positions agree with TRBD2. V was clipped by 6 bases and J by 5 bases; unmatched bases: 11. In germline, CDR1 is DFQATT, CDR2 SNEGSKA (reference sequence). The CDR3 is 14 residues long. The CDR3 sequence is CSAREAGSGETQYF. The DNA of the CDR3 is TGCAGTGCGCGGGAGGCGGGAAGTGGTGAGACCCAGTACTTC.

The sample holds a few counts of this clonotype. The V and J genes are TRBV7-2 and TRBJ1-3, with D tentatively TRBD1 (5 bases). V was cut by 5 bases and J by 3 bases, with 14 bases left in between. CDR1 is SGHTA and CDR2 is FQGNSA in the germline V gene. The CDR3 has 15 amino acids. CDR3 nucleotide sequence: TGTGCCAGCAGCGGCCGGACATCTATTGGAAACACCATATATTTT. Its translation: CASSGRTSIGNTIYF.

This clonotype showed up just a few times. This chain links TRBV28 with TRBJ1-3; a weak D match, TRBD1 (5 bases). The CDR3 sequence is 16 residues long. Per the germline V gene, CDR1 is MDHEN and CDR2 is SYDVKM. The germline V and J ends were trimmed by 5 bases and 4 bases, with 18 bases remaining between them. Here the CDR3 reads CASSPPGGTGGNTIYF. The CDR3 bases are TGTGCCAGCAGTCCACCCGGGGGTACTGGCGGAAACACCATATATTTT.

This clonotype was counted at least ten times. The chain carries TRBV7-9 and TRBJ2-3; 7 positions match TRBD1. The CDR3 is 17 residues long. The germline V gene has CDR1 SEHNR and CDR2 FQNEAQ (reference sequence). Losses at the gene ends were 1 base for V and 0 bases for J; bases not matched to a gene: 7. For the CDR3, the DNA is TGTGCCAGCAGCTTAGTCACCGGGACAGAGAGCACAGATACGCAGTATTTT. Translation gives CASSLVTGTESTDTQYF.

Ten or more counts support this clonotype. The chain carries TRBV7-2 and TRBJ2-3; 8 positions agree with TRBD1. Germline-derived CDR1 and CDR2 are SGHTA and FQGNSA. V shed 6 bases, J shed 3 bases, and the junction held 8 bases outside the gene matches. This CDR3 has 15 amino acids. CDR3 sequence: CASRSRQGATDTQYF. The CDR3 DNA follows: TGTGCCAGCAGATCCCGGCAGGGGGCGACAGATACGCAGTATTTT.

This chain links TRBV3-1 with TRBJ2-7; no clear D. The CDR3 is 13 residues long. CDR1 and CDR2 (germline): LGHDT, YNNKEL (reference sequence). V was shortened by 4 bases and J by 3 bases, with 10 bases between the two germline ends. The chain's CDR3 is CASSRSQHYEQYF. The CDR3 DNA is TGTGCCAGCAGCCGTTCACAGCACTACGAGCAGTACTTC.